This TCR beta chain was identified during a study of blood T cell repertoires in COVID-19. Turning to the study itself: Both acute and convalescent COVID-19 samples were obtained from the United States, Italy and Spain.

Looked up from germline, CDR1 is MGHDK and CDR2 is SYGVNS. The CDR3 runs 15 residues. Trimming stripped 3 bases from V and 2 bases from J, with 8 bases between. Profiled with immunoSEQ multiplex PCR; TCRdb holds only in-frame clones, not every one. The sample lists about 50,000 clones, under 85% occurring once. This clonotype was sampled from a man aged 40-55 years with acute or convalescent COVID-19. This sequence joins TRBV25-1 and TRBJ2-6; TRBD1 might be the D (6 bases). Input material: peripheral blood. The CDR3 bases are TGTGCCAGCAGTGACCCAGGGGCTGGGGCCAACGTCCTGACTTTC. Its protein is CASSDPGAGANVLTF.